This T cell receptor beta chain is drawn from a study of shared clonotypes between healthy human individuals. General observations from the study: Larger estimated richness was generally seen in naive subsets than in memory subsets.

Comment on this clone: Antigen: not known.

This CDR3 is built from 15 residues. CDR1 is SGHVS, CDR2 FQNEAQ, per germline. The test was conducted at deep level. Data came from immunoSEQ multiplex PCR; TCRdb stores just in-frame clones and leaves some out. Here the sample spans around 2.5 million clones, 93% being singletons. This clonotype originated in a man between 18 and 29 years old in good health. Some clones in this sample may be carry-over from other donors' samples. The chain recombines TRBV7-8 with TRBJ2-5, with 11 bases aligning to TRBD1. The assigned J gene may be wrong: the sequence end matches TRBJ2-7 better. Sequencing was done on a sample of naive CD4+ T cells from PBMCs. Noted subset: CD45RA+ positively selected. The CDR3 sequence: CASSLGTGGFYEQYF. DNA of the CDR3: TGTGCCAGCAGCTTAGGGACAGGGGGCTTCTACGAGCAGTACTTC.